What follows are 32 T cell receptor beta chains derived from one specimen sequenced in a study of shared clonotypes between healthy human individuals. Method: immunoSEQ multiplex PCR; TCRdb's copy keeps in-frame clones and lacks some. The table has about 1 million clones, more than 60% seen once. The sequencing input was memory CD4+ T cells sorted from blood. Documented subset: CD45RA-negative fraction. The receptors were sampled from a man aged 18-30 years in good health.

This clone has just a few counts. The chain is built from TRBV7-9 and TRBJ2-5; TRBD2 matches 8 bases. The CDR3 runs to 14 residues. J was trimmed by 4 bases and V by 5 bases; bases with no gene match: 6. Germline V gene data show CDR1 as SEHNR and CDR2 as FQNEAQ (reference sequence). Written as DNA, the CDR3 is TGTGCCAGCAGCCCCTGGACTAGCAGAGAGACCCAGTACTTC. This encodes CASSPWTSRETQYF.

The rearrangement uses TRBV4-1 and TRBJ2-3, with unresolved D. Trimming took off 2 bases at V and 4 bases at J, with 16 bases between the two ends. CDR1 MGHRA and CDR2 YSYEKL come from the germline V gene. The CDR3 has 16 amino acids. The CDR3 protein is CASSQPREGLADTQYF. The CDR3 region has the DNA TGCGCCAGCAGCCAACCCCGAGAAGGGCTCGCAGATACGCAGTATTTT.

The V gene is TRBV25-1, the J gene TRBJ1-1; no reliable D call. The CDR3 runs 14 residues. With 0 bases removed from V and 8 bases from J, the gap between germline ends came to 13 bases. Germline V gene sequence: CDR1 MGHDK, CDR2 SYGVNS. CDR3 residues: CASSEYDPMREAFF. CDR3 sequence (DNA): TGTGCCAGCAGTGAATATGACCCCATGAGGGAAGCTTTCTTT.

The chain is built from TRBV11-2 and TRBJ1-3; no clear D gene. Germline assignment: CDR1 SGHAT and CDR2 FQNNGV. The length of the CDR3 is 15 residues. V dropped 1 base and J dropped 2 bases, with 9 bases sitting between them. The CDR3 DNA reads TGTGCCAGCAGCTTAGTAGATTATGCTGGAAACACCATATATTTT. The encoded protein is CASSLVDYAGNTIYF.

The genes are TRBV18 and TRBJ2-1, with TRBD2 matching over 14 bases. The CDR3 runs 19 residues. Per germline, CDR1 KGHSH and CDR2 LQKENI. J was trimmed by 7 bases and V by 1 base; bases with no gene match: 12. The CDR3 sequence: CASSPRQGRGTSGSNEQFF. CDR3 nucleotide sequence: TGTGCCAGCTCACCACGGCAGGGCCGGGGGACTAGCGGGAGTAATGAGCAGTTCTTC.

This chain links TRBV19 with TRBJ2-1; D is tentatively TRBD1 or TRBD2 (5 bases each). Germline V lookup: CDR1 LNHDA, CDR2 SQIVND (reference sequence). Trimming stripped 6 bases from V and 7 bases from J, with 19 bases between. The length of the CDR3 is 15 residues. CDR3 nucleotide sequence: TGTGCCAGTAGGGGGACGGGAATATTTAGGAATGAGCAGTTCTTC. Its protein product is CASRGTGIFRNEQFF. Looking up the rest from reference TRBV19 and TRBJ2-1 gives the full variable domain: DGGITQSPKYLFRKEGQNVTLSCEQNLNHDAMYWYRQDPGQGLRLIYYSQIVNDFQKGDIAEGYSVSREKKESFPLTVTSAQKNPTAFYLCASRGTGIFRNEQFFGPGTRLTVL.

CDR3 DNA: TGTGCCATCAACGGCGGGAGGGTAGACGAGCAGTACTTC. Encoded protein: CAINGGRVDEQYF. V and J are TRBV10-3 and TRBJ2-7; 9 nucleotides agree with TRBD2. The length of the CDR3 is 13 residues. The V gene's germline CDR1 is ENHRY and CDR2 SYGVKD. The junction had 6 bases not matched to a gene; V was cut back by 7 bases and J by 5 bases.

This chain links TRBV9 with TRBJ2-3; D is uncertain. The V end was cut by 1 base, the J end by 3 bases, with 6 bases between. Looked up from germline, CDR1 is SGDLS and CDR2 is YYNGEE. The CDR3 length is 13 residues. The CDR3 is CASSVLETDTQYF. DNA for the CDR3: TGTGCCAGCAGCGTACTGGAGACAGATACGCAGTATTTT.

The chain couples TRBV27 to TRBJ1-1; no reliable D call. The V gene lost 5 bases and the J gene lost 4 bases, with 11 bases spanning the gap. Germline V CDR1 and CDR2: MNHEY, SMNVEV (reference sequence). The CDR3 is 13 residues long. The CDR3 DNA reads TGTGCCAGCAGTCCTCCTAGGCGCACTGAAGCTTTCTTT. Amino acid sequence: CASSPPRRTEAFF.

The chain combines TRBV19 with TRBJ1-4; D is possibly TRBD1 (6 bases). Germline V lookup: CDR1 LNHDA, CDR2 SQIVND (reference sequence). The CDR3 covers 14 residues. V was clipped by 5 bases and J by 6 bases, with 13 bases between them. CDR3 sequence (DNA): TGTGCCAGTAGTCCGGGGGGGCGCGATGAAAAACTGTTTTTT. Encoded protein: CASSPGGRDEKLFF. Full variable domain (remainder filled in from reference TRBV19 and TRBJ1-4): DGGITQSPKYLFRKEGQNVTLSCEQNLNHDAMYWYRQDPGQGLRLIYYSQIVNDFQKGDIAEGYSVSREKKESFPLTVTSAQKNPTAFYLCASSPGGRDEKLFFGSGTQLSVL.

V and J are TRBV21-1 and TRBJ1-3; the D call in the table, TRBD1, was not verified against the DNA. TRBV21-1 is listed as a pseudogene. CDR3 size: 16 residues. CDR3 bases: TGTGCCAGCAGCATGTATGGCAGGTGCTCTGGAAACACCATATATTTT. It is translated as CASSMYGRCSGNTIYF.

The rearrangement links TRBV29-1 to TRBJ1-2; D ambiguous. The CDR3 runs to 11 residues. CDR1 SQVTM and CDR2 ANQGSEA come from the germline V gene. Trimming cost V 1 base and J 8 bases, with 8 bases left between them. Here the CDR3 reads CSVEGPWGYTF. In nucleotides, the CDR3 is TGCAGCGTTGAAGGCCCCTGGGGCTACACCTTC.

Concerning this clone itself: The junction does not match germline at one end; this may be a read error. The same CDR3 can be traced to other DNA sequences in this sample. This chain links TRBV29-1 with TRBJ2-2; D possibly corresponds to TRBD2 (6 bases). The CDR3 contains 12 residues. The germline V gene has CDR1 SQVTM and CDR2 ANQGSEA. The CDR3 DNA sequence: TGCAGCGTTGGGTGGACTACCGGGGAGTTGTTTTTT. Protein product: CSVGWTTGELFF.

The chain recombines TRBV15 with TRBJ2-1; unclear D gene. This CDR3 is built from 16 residues. The germline V gene has CDR1 LNHNV and CDR2 YYDKDF (reference sequence). V was cut by 0 bases and J by 4 bases, with 13 bases left in between. DNA for the CDR3: TGTGCCACCAGCAGAGATGAACCCAAGGGTTACAATGAGCAGTTCTTC. Translating it yields CATSRDEPKGYNEQFF.

The table lists this clone with a few counts. V is TRBV6-6 and J is TRBJ2-7, with TRBD1 identical over 9 bases. Per germline, CDR1 MNHNY and CDR2 SVGAGI (reference sequence). After removal of 5 bases from V and 7 bases from J, the junction contained 0 bases not matched to a gene. The CDR3 is 11 residues long. CDR3 in amino acids: CASSGTGEQYF. The CDR3 DNA follows: TGTGCCAGCAGTGGGACAGGGGAGCAGTACTTC.

This chain joins TRBV10-3 and TRBJ2-5; D might be TRBD1 or TRBD2, each matching 5 bases. Germline values: CDR1 ENHRY, CDR2 SYGVKD. Between the trimmed V and J ends, which lost 4 bases and 1 base, there was a span of 10 bases. The CDR3 sequence is 14 residues long. CDR3 in amino acids: CAISVGTAQETQYF. The CDR3 DNA follows: TGTGCCATCAGTGTTGGGACCGCCCAAGAGACCCAGTACTTC.

Only one count was recorded for this clone. V is TRBV6-5 and J is TRBJ1-2; D is undetermined. Trimming stripped 6 bases from V and 0 bases from J, with 11 bases between. CDR1 is MNHEY, CDR2 SVGAGI, per germline. The CDR3 consists of 14 residues. CDR3 DNA sequence: TGTGCCAGCAGCTCCATGGGGACTAACTATGGCTACACCTTC. It translates to CASSSMGTNYGYTF.

V usage is TRBV25-1 and J usage is TRBJ1-4, with TRBD1 identical over 7 bases. V lost 6 bases and J lost 7; bases outside the gene matches: 5. This CDR3 is built from 13 residues. Germline values: CDR1 MGHDK, CDR2 SYGVNS. The CDR3: CASRDRSAEKLFF. CDR3 nucleotides: TGTGCCAGCAGGGACAGGTCGGCTGAAAAACTGTTTTTT.

Of note for this clone: At one end, the junction sequence differs from germline, possibly due to a read error. The chain carries TRBV18 and TRBJ2-2; D may be TRBD1 (5 bases). The CDR3 totals 17 residues. Germline values: CDR1 KGHSH, CDR2 LQKENI. CDR3 coding DNA: TGTGCCAGCTCACCACCGAAACCTACAGGTGGAACCGGAGAGCTGTTTTTT. Encoded protein: CASSPPKPTGGTGELFF.

This chain uses TRBV18 with TRBJ2-2; D gene unclear. CDR1 and CDR2 (germline): KGHSH, LQKENI. The CDR3 sequence is 14 residues long. Trimming left V 0 bases short and J 5 bases short, with 7 bases between. This CDR3 is CASSPPSPTGELFF. Here the CDR3 DNA reads TGTGCCAGCTCACCACCGTCCCCAACCGGGGAGCTGTTTTTT. The whole variable domain, filled in from reference TRBV18 and TRBJ2-2, reads NAGVMQNPRHLVRRRGQEARLRCSPMKGHSHVYWYRQLPEEGLKFMVYLQKENIIDESGMPKERFSAEFPKEGPSILRIQQVVRGDSAAYFCASSPPSPTGELFFGEGSRLTVL.

The rearrangement uses TRBV5-6 and TRBJ2-2; D might be TRBD1 or TRBD2, each matching 5 bases. Germline loops: CDR1 SGHDT, CDR2 YYEEEE. Trimming removed 0 bases from V and 2 bases from J, with 5 bases in between. There are 14 residues in the CDR3. In nucleotides, the CDR3 is TGTGCCAGCAGCTTGGGGGACAACACCGGGGAGCTGTTTTTT. This codes for CASSLGDNTGELFF.

This clone was detected once. The chain recombines TRBV5-4 with TRBJ1-2; D call uncertain. Germline V gene lookup returns CDR1 SGHNT and CDR2 YYREEE (reference sequence). The V and J ends lost 1 base and 6 bases respectively, with 7 bases between them. The CDR3 consists of 12 residues. The CDR3 protein is CASSLYSNGYTF. Here the CDR3 DNA reads TGTGCCAGCAGCTTGTACAGCAATGGCTACACCTTC.

V is TRBV4-1 and J is TRBJ2-2; D call uncertain. Trimming took 1 base from V and 7 from J, leaving 10 bases between them. Germline V gene data show CDR1 as MGHRA and CDR2 as YSYEKL. This CDR3 region has 14 residues. CDR3 region: CASSQGRAGGELFF. DNA of the CDR3: TGCGCCAGCAGCCAAGGTCGGGCAGGCGGGGAGCTGTTTTTT.

This clone was detected only once. The rearrangement links TRBV19 to TRBJ1-5, with D unresolved. There are 14 residues in the CDR3. V was shortened by 1 base and J by 5 bases, with 9 bases between the two germline ends. Germline V lookup: CDR1 LNHDA, CDR2 SQIVND (reference sequence). The CDR3 DNA is TGTGCCAGTAGTATAGGAGGGCCCTATCAGCCCCAGCATTTT. Its protein product is CASSIGGPYQPQHF.

The chain joins TRBV7-9 to TRBJ2-5, with 14 bases aligning to TRBD2. The V gene end was trimmed by 1 base and the J gene end by 3 bases; junction bases not matched to a gene: 7. Looked up from germline, CDR1 is SEHNR and CDR2 is FQNEAQ (reference sequence). The CDR3 loop spans 18 amino acids. CDR3 coding DNA: TGTGCCAGCAGCTTAGTTCGACTAGCGGGAGGGGGGGAAGAGACCCAGTACTTC. Translating it yields CASSLVRLAGGGEETQYF.

This chain joins TRBV4-3 and TRBJ2-1; the D is unclear. The CDR3 is 13 residues long. CDR1 and CDR2 from the germline V gene are LGHNA and YSLEER. Trimming left V 0 bases short and J 15 bases short, with 15 bases between. The CDR3 sequence: CASSQDLSERLFF. CDR3 in DNA: TGCGCCAGCAGCCAAGATCTTTCTGAGAGACTGTTCTTC.

As concerns this clone: This specimen includes other DNA sequences encoding the same CDR3. The chain joins TRBV2 to TRBJ1-5, with 7 bases identical to TRBD1. CDR1 and CDR2 from the germline V gene are SNHLY and FYNNEI. CDR3 length: 14 amino acids. V shed 5 bases, J shed 1 base, and the junction held 2 bases outside the gene matches. CDR3: CASSRDRSNQPQHF. DNA of the CDR3: TGTGCCAGCAGTCGGGACAGAAGCAATCAGCCCCAGCATTTT.

Only a few counts were recorded for this clone. This specimen includes other DNA sequences encoding the same CDR3. The rearrangement links TRBV6-5 to TRBJ2-7, with 7 positions matching TRBD2. The germline gives CDR1 MNHEY, CDR2 SVGAGI. The CDR3 sequence is 14 residues long. V was pared by 3 bases and J by 2 bases, with 4 bases of the junction left unmatched. CDR3 loop: CASSYREGPYEQYF. CDR3 bases: TGTGCCAGCAGTTATAGGGAGGGCCCCTACGAGCAGTACTTC.

The chain couples TRBV6-6 to TRBJ1-5, with D unresolved. This CDR3 spans 13 amino acids. V was shortened by 5 bases and J by 6 bases, with 11 bases between the two germline ends. Looked up from germline, CDR1 is MNHNY and CDR2 is SVGAGI (reference sequence). The CDR3 reads CASSPPLGQPQHF. The CDR3 region has the DNA TGTGCCAGCAGTCCGCCCCTGGGTCAGCCCCAGCATTTT.

This chain joins TRBV10-2 and TRBJ1-3; no clear D gene. CDR1 and CDR2 from the germline V gene are WSHSY and SAAADI. V was cut by 4 bases and J by 2 bases, with 3 bases left in between. CDR3 length: 12 residues. The CDR3 sequence is CASSATGNTIYF. The CDR3 DNA sequence: TGCGCCAGCAGTGCCACTGGAAACACCATATATTTT.

The chain links TRBV7-6 to TRBJ2-2; D unclear. The V and J ends lost 5 bases and 6 bases respectively, with 7 bases between them. The CDR3 covers 12 residues. Germline CDR1 and CDR2: SGHVS and FNYEAQ. This chain's CDR3 is CASSLSAGELFF. The CDR3 DNA sequence: TGTGCCAGCAGCCTAAGTGCCGGGGAGCTGTTTTTT.

Concerning this clone: The same CDR3 can be traced to other DNA sequences in this sample. The chain joins TRBV5-1 to TRBJ1-3, with D perhaps matching TRBD1 (5 bases). V was pared by 5 bases and J by 2 bases, with 8 bases between. In germline, CDR1 is SGHRS, CDR2 YFSETQ. The CDR3 is 13 residues long. The CDR3 coding sequence is TGCGCCAGCAGGCAGGGAGCTGGAAACACCATATATTTT. Its translation: CASRQGAGNTIYF.